These T cell receptor beta chains were read from a single sample in a study of blood T cell repertoires in COVID-19. Assay: immunoSEQ multiplex PCR; the TCRdb copy retains only in-frame clones and omits some. The sample contains some 57,000 clones, 86% of which appear only once. Sequencing was carried out using peripheral blood. These receptors originate from a woman older than 75 with acute or convalescent COVID-19. The CDR3 runs from the conserved cysteine through the conserved F or W. The D gene is left open where the match is weak. Clone sizes are given selectively: once, few, many, or a class where the clone is expanded.

TRBJ2-2	TRBD1	-	TRBV2	CASRSGTANTGELFF	TGTGCCAGCAGGTCCGGGACAGCCAACACCGGGGAGCTGTTTTTT
TRBJ2-1	TRBD1	-	TRBV11-2	CASSVNRDRPYNEQFF	TGTGCCAGCAGCGTAAATCGGGACAGGCCCTACAATGAGCAGTTCTTC
TRBJ2-3	TRBD2	-	TRBV4-1	CASSQGASGGVDTQYF	TGCGCCAGCAGCCAAGGGGCCAGCGGGGGGGTTGATACGCAGTATTTT
TRBJ1-3	-	-	TRBV4-2	CASSQDSPRRSGNTIYF	TGTGCCAGCAGCCAAGATTCCCCGAGGAGGTCTGGAAACACCATATATTTT
TRBJ2-4	TRBD1	-	TRBV3-1/TRBV3-2	CASSPTTGVKNIQYF	TGTGCCAGCAGCCCTACGACAGGGGTCAAAAACATTCAGTACTTC
TRBJ2-7	TRBD1	-	TRBV7-2	CASSPSTGAFSYEQYF	TGTGCCAGCAGTCCCAGTACAGGGGCATTCTCCTACGAGCAGTACTTC
TRBJ2-2	-	once	TRBV5-5	CASSSHPDRTNTGELFF	TGTGCCAGCAGCTCCCACCCAGACAGGACGAACACCGGGGAGCTGTTTTTT
TRBJ2-1	-	-	TRBV6-5	CASILGHNNEQFF	TGTGCCAGCATTCTGGGCCACAACAATGAGCAGTTCTTC
TRBJ2-2	-	-	TRBV14	CASSQVIAVDAGELFF	TGTGCCAGCAGCCAAGTGATAGCGGTCGATGCCGGGGAGCTGTTTTTT
TRBJ2-1	-	-	TRBV11-3	CASSLAESNEQFF	TGTGCCAGCAGCTTAGCGGAGAGCAATGAGCAGTTCTTC
TRBJ1-2	-	-	TRBV5-6	CASRSAGKLYGYTF	TGTGCCAGCAGGTCCGCAGGGAAACTTTATGGCTACACCTTC
TRBJ2-7	TRBD2	-	TRBV6-5	CASTGLAGGYEQYF	TGTGCCAGCACGGGACTAGCGGGGGGTTACGAGCAGTACTTC
TRBJ1-1	TRBD1	-	TRBV3-1/TRBV3-2	CASSKTGGAHTEAFF	TGTGCCAGCAGCAAAACAGGGGGCGCGCACACTGAAGCTTTCTTT
TRBJ2-1	TRBD2	-	TRBV18	CASSPPSGRINNEQFF	TGTGCCAGCTCACCACCGAGCGGGAGGATCAACAATGAGCAGTTCTTC
TRBJ2-3	TRBD1	once	TRBV6-4	CASRAGQGKRSDTQYF	TGTGCCAGCAGAGCAGGACAGGGGAAGAGGTCAGATACGCAGTATTTT
TRBJ1-2	TRBD1	-	TRBV6-4	CASSDRTGGSGGYTF	TGTGCCAGCAGTGACCGGACAGGGGGCTCGGGTGGCTACACCTTC
TRBJ1-4	TRBD1	-	TRBV28	CASSSGGAQEKLFF	TGTGCCAGCAGCTCAGGGGGCGCACAGGAAAAACTGTTTTTT
TRBJ2-3	TRBD2	-	TRBV27	CASSFFGGRLTSTDTQYF	TGTGCCAGCAGTTTCTTTGGCGGGAGGCTTACTAGCACAGATACGCAGTATTTT
TRBJ2-1	TRBD2	-	TRBV11-3	CASSLGLAGSYNEEQFF	TGTGCCAGCAGCTTGGGACTAGCGGGATCCTACAATGAAGAGCAGTTCTTC
TRBJ1-6	-	-	TRBV5-6	CASSQNRNSPLHF	TGTGCCAGCAGCCAAAACAGGAATTCACCCCTCCACTTT
TRBJ2-2	-	-	TRBV23-1	CASSRSPGTNTGELFF	TGCGCCAGCAGTCGATCACCAGGGACGAACACCGGGGAGCTGTTTTTT
TRBJ2-5	TRBD2	-	TRBV20-1	CSASLAGGGETQYF	TGCAGTGCTAGTCTGGCGGGAGGCGGGGAGACCCAGTACTTC
TRBJ1-1	-	-	TRBV4-1	CASSQDIIRRGPYTEAFF	TGCGCCAGCAGCCAAGATATTATAAGGCGGGGGCCATACACTGAAGCTTTCTTT
TRBJ2-2	-	-	TRBV11-2	CASSSQVSGNTGELFF	TGTGCCAGCAGCTCGCAAGTTTCGGGGAACACCGGGGAGCTGTTTTTT
TRBJ1-1	-	-	TRBV19	CASSSLQGYGTEAFF	TGTGCCAGTAGTAGCCTACAGGGCTATGGCACTGAAGCTTTCTTT
TRBJ1-1	-	-	TRBV3-1/TRBV3-2	CASSQALILNTEAFF	TGTGCCAGCAGCCAAGCCCTAATTTTGAACACTGAAGCTTTCTTT
TRBJ2-2	-	-	TRBV24-1	CATSARGSNTGELFF	TGTGCCACCAGTGCTCGGGGGTCGAACACCGGGGAGCTGTTTTTT
TRBJ1-5	-	-	TRBV7-2	CASSERGGRQPQHF	TGTGCCAGCAGCGAACGGGGGGGGCGGCAGCCCCAGCATTTT
TRBJ1-2	-	-	TRBV7-9	CASSLGQGMDGYTF	TGTGCCAGCAGCTTGGGGCAGGGGATGGATGGCTACACCTTC
TRBJ1-3	-	-	TRBV6-2/TRBV6-3	CASSYFGPRAGNTIYF	-
TRBJ1-2	-	-	TRBV18	CASQQTDNYGYTF	TGTGCCAGCCAACAGACAGATAACTATGGCTACACCTTC
TRBJ1-5	TRBD1	-	TRBV18	CASSPGQNNQPQHF	TGTGCCAGCTCACCGGGACAGAACAATCAGCCCCAGCATTTT
TRBJ2-6	-	-	TRBV19	CASSMRRPSSGANVLTF	TGTGCCAGTAGTATGCGGAGGCCCTCCTCTGGGGCCAACGTCCTGACTTTC
TRBJ2-7	TRBD1	few	TRBV4-1	CASSRSGTDPYEQYF	TGCGCCAGCAGCCGTTCCGGGACAGACCCCTACGAGCAGTACTTC
TRBJ1-4	TRBD1	-	TRBV25-1	CASSDPGRQGGDEKLFF	TGTGCCAGCAGTGATCCCGGTCGACAGGGGGGTGATGAAAAACTGTTTTTT
TRBJ2-5	-	-	TRBV30	CAWSVSRGQETQYF	TGTGCCTGGAGTGTGTCACGAGGGCAAGAGACCCAGTACTTC
TRBJ1-2	-	-	TRBV12-3/TRBV12-4	CASSRGVDSTF	TGTGCCAGCAGCCGCGGGGTGGACTCAACCTTC
TRBJ1-6	-	-	TRBV5-4	CASSSSSMGGNSPLHF	TGTGCCAGCAGCTCCTCTAGTATGGGGGGAAATTCACCCCTCCACTTT
TRBJ2-1	TRBD2	-	TRBV2	CASSAGLGTHNEQFF	TGTGCCAGCAGCGCGGGACTAGGCACACACAATGAGCAGTTCTTC
TRBJ2-2	TRBD2	-	TRBV24-1	CATSDMTSGGTGELFF	TGTGCCACCAGTGATATGACTAGCGGGGGCACCGGGGAGCTGTTTTTT